Presented here are 24 T cell receptor beta chains from one specimen sequenced in a study of T-cell memory formation after mild COVID-19. A single record per CDR3 protein comes from TCRdb applying MiXCR to the 5' RACE reads. The sample includes some 300,000 distinct CDR3 sequences, under 25% of them seen just once. Material: PBMCs or a T cell subset sorted from them (not recorded which). The source is a man aged 18-30 years who had mild COVID-19 (a few samples of this study predate the infection). Cell type and time point are not known.

In its sample, this clonotype was seen a few times. J is TRBJ1-6 and V is TRBV3-1; D uncertain. Trimming removed 4 bases at V and 7 bases at J, with 11 bases between. CDR1 and CDR2 (germline): LGHDT, YNNKEL (reference sequence). The CDR3 is 14 amino acids. The CDR3 here is CASSPNPGNSPLHF. The CDR3 coding sequence is TGTGCCAGCAGCCCGAACCCGGGCAATTCACCCCTCCACTTT.

This clonotype was picked up a small number of times. CDR3 amino acids: CASSFTLLSGVTDTQYF. CDR3 in DNA: TGTGCCAGCAGTTTTACCCTTCTGAGCGGAGTCACAGATACGCAGTATTTT. The J gene is TRBJ2-3, the V gene TRBV9; TRBD2 is a possible D gene (5 bases). CDR3 length: 17 residues. Trimming stripped 5 bases from V and 2 bases from J, with 21 bases between. Germline CDR1 reads SGDLS; CDR2 reads YYNGEE.

The chain recombines TRBV29-1 with TRBJ1-4, with 7 bases that match TRBD1. Germline CDR1 is SQVTM and CDR2 is ANQGSEA. V lost 6 bases and J lost 6; bases outside the gene matches: 7. The CDR3 sequence is 13 residues long. Here the CDR3 reads CSVASTGYEKLFF. The DNA for the CDR3 is TGCAGCGTCGCCTCGACAGGGTATGAAAAACTGTTTTTT.

This clonotype was observed a handful of times. The chain carries TRBV12-3 or TRBV12-4 and TRBJ1-1; D uncertain. V was cut by 8 bases and J by 4 bases, with 20 bases left in between. There are 15 residues in the CDR3. The CDR3 bases are TGTGCCAGCGGGATTTGGACCGGCGTGAGCACTGAAGCTTTCTTT. This codes for CASGIWTGVSTEAFF.

In its sample, this clonotype was seen a few times. This chain links TRBV10-3 with TRBJ1-1, with 7 nucleotides matching TRBD1. The CDR3 loop spans 12 amino acids. CDR1 is ENHRY and CDR2 is SYGVKD in the germline V gene. J lost 7 bases, V lost 4 bases, and 3 bases had no gene match. The CDR3, as DNA: TGTGCCATCAGTGCCACAGGGGTTGAAGCTTTCTTT. This sequence encodes CAISATGVEAFF.

This clonotype was observed a few times. This chain uses TRBV11-2 with TRBJ2-1; 10 bases line up with TRBD2. CDR3 length equals 15 residues. Germline CDR1 is SGHAT and CDR2 is FQNNGV. V shed 4 bases and J 6 bases; nucleotides not matched to a gene: 6. This CDR3 is CASSSLAGLSNEQFF. CDR3 DNA: TGTGCCAGCAGCTCACTAGCGGGGTTGTCCAATGAGCAGTTCTTC.

This clonotype came up a few times. The rearrangement joins TRBV6-6 to TRBJ2-7; D gene uncertain. V was shortened by 4 bases and J by 0 bases, with 10 bases between the two germline ends. CDR3 length: 14 residues. Germline assignment: CDR1 MNHNY and CDR2 SVGAGI (reference sequence). DNA of the CDR3: TGTGCCAGCAGTTTCCGGTACATCTCCTACGAGCAGTACGTC. This translates into CASSFRYISYEQYV.

The table lists this clonotype with a few counts. The genes are TRBV4-2 and TRBJ2-2; 10 bases line up with TRBD2. Germline V gene lookup returns CDR1 LGHNA and CDR2 YNFKEQ. CDR3 length: 16 residues. Trimming at V came to 2 bases and at J to 5 bases, leaving 5 bases not matched to a gene. CDR3: CASSQRSGGVTGELFF. The CDR3 DNA is TGTGCCAGCAGCCAACGAAGCGGGGGGGTTACCGGGGAGCTGTTTTTT.

The chain joins TRBV7-2 to TRBJ2-2; TRBD2 matches at 13 bases. The V segment lost 5 bases and the J segment 8 bases; nucleotides outside the gene matches: 5. The germline V gene has CDR1 SGHTA and CDR2 FQGNSA. The CDR3 has 15 residues. The CDR3 coding sequence is TGTGCCAGCAGCGCGAGACTAGCGGGGGGTGGGGAGCTGTTTTTT. This encodes CASSARLAGGGELFF. Full variable domain (missing parts from reference TRBV7-2 and TRBJ2-2): GAGVSQSPSNKVTEKGKDVELRCDPISGHTALYWYRQSLGQGLEFLIYFQGNSAPDKSGLPSDRFSAERTGGSVSTLTIQRTQQEDSAVYLCASSARLAGGGELFFGEGSRLTVL.

The chain carries TRBV4-1 and TRBJ2-4; 11 bases are shared with TRBD2. The ends lost 0 bases at V and 0 bases at J; junction bases unmatched: 10. The CDR3 spans 20 residues. Germline V gives CDR1 MGHRA, CDR2 YSYEKL. Here the CDR3 DNA reads TGCGCCAGCAGCCAAGATCAGAGGACTAGCGGGCCCTTAGCCAAAAACATTCAGTACTTC. It is translated as CASSQDQRTSGPLAKNIQYF.

This clonotype was observed many times. The chain carries TRBV12-3 or TRBV12-4 and TRBJ2-2; perhaps TRBD2 as D (5 bases). The V end was cut by 2 bases, the J end by 4 bases, with 14 bases between. There are 16 residues in the CDR3. In DNA form, the CDR3 reads TGTGCCAGCAGTTTAAGTCGAGGGTTTAGCACCGGGGAGCTGTTTTTT. Its translation is CASSLSRGFSTGELFF.

In its sample, this clonotype was seen a few times. The gene calls are TRBV7-9 and TRBJ2-1; 7 positions match TRBD2. Germline CDR1 reads SEHNR; CDR2 reads FQNEAQ (reference sequence). The CDR3 consists of 17 residues. V was clipped by 0 bases and J by 3 bases; unmatched bases: 8. CDR3 sequence reads: CASSLASGTTVYNEQFF. The CDR3 region has the DNA TGTGCCAGCAGCTTAGCATCCGGGACTACAGTCTACAATGAGCAGTTCTTC.

This clonotype has only a few counts. The chain employs TRBV9 and TRBJ2-1; 8 bases map to TRBD2. The V gene end was trimmed by 4 bases and the J gene end by 6 bases; junction bases not matched to a gene: 9. Germline CDR1 reads SGDLS; CDR2 reads YYNGEE. The CDR3 contains 15 residues. CDR3 sequence (DNA): TGTGCCAGCAGCCTTATCGGGGGGGCCGTCAATGAGCAGTTCTTC. Translated, it gives CASSLIGGAVNEQFF. The variable domain in full, with the rest retrieved from reference TRBV9 and TRBJ2-1, is DSGVTQTPKHLITATGQRVTLRCSPRSGDLSVYWYQQSLDQGLQFLIQYYNGEERAKGNILERFSAQQFPDLHSELNLSSLELGDSALYFCASSLIGGAVNEQFFGPGTRLTVL.

The rearrangement uses TRBV10-1 and TRBJ2-1; D tentatively fits TRBD1 or TRBD2 (6 bases each). Germline CDR1 and CDR2: WNHNN and SYGVQD (reference sequence). The germline V and J ends were trimmed by 2 bases and 5 bases, with 16 bases remaining between them. This CDR3 is built from 16 residues. Written as DNA, the CDR3 is TGCGCCAGCAGTGAGGGGGCTAGAGGGGGGCACAATGAGCAGTTCTTC. As protein: CASSEGARGGHNEQFF.

The rearrangement joins TRBV4-3 to TRBJ1-4; possibly TRBD1 for D (5 bases). V was cut by 0 bases and J by 8 bases, with 19 bases left in between. This CDR3 is 17 amino acids long. Germline V gene data show CDR1 as LGHNA and CDR2 as YSLEER. The CDR3 region has the DNA TGCGCCAGCAGCCAAGACAGGGCCCTTCCACCGTGGGAAAAACTGTTTTTT. Translating it yields CASSQDRALPPWEKLFF.

The chain joins TRBV6-5 to TRBJ1-1; D unclear. The ends were cut back, 6 bases at V and 1 base at J, with 9 bases in the middle. This CDR3 comprises 13 residues. Germline V gene lookup returns CDR1 MNHEY and CDR2 SVGAGI. The CDR3 region is CASSIRRNTEAFF. The CDR3 DNA follows: TGTGCCAGCAGCATACGTAGGAACACTGAAGCTTTCTTT.

The chain links TRBV27 to TRBJ2-7, with TRBD2 identical over 9 bases. This CDR3 comprises 15 residues. Germline values: CDR1 MNHEY, CDR2 SMNVEV (reference sequence). V lost 5 bases and J lost 2; bases outside the gene matches: 7. The CDR3 reads CASSRSSGGPYEQYV. The DNA of the CDR3 is TGTGCCAGCAGTAGAAGCAGCGGGGGGCCCTACGAGCAGTACGTC.

The chain employs TRBV7-9 and TRBJ2-5, with D unresolved. The CDR3 has 14 amino acids. Trimming removed 5 bases at V and 2 bases at J, with 12 bases between. Germline values: CDR1 SEHNR, CDR2 FQNEAQ (reference sequence). The CDR3 here is CASSRPLEQETQYF. The CDR3 region has the DNA TGTGCCAGCAGCCGACCGTTGGAGCAAGAGACCCAGTACTTC.

The sample holds a few counts of this clonotype. The V gene is TRBV6-2 or TRBV6-3, the J gene TRBJ2-1, with D possibly TRBD1 on 8 matching bases. This CDR3 is 16 amino acids long. V dropped 5 bases and J dropped 3 bases, with 17 bases sitting between them. Germline-derived CDR1 and CDR2 are MNHEY and SVGEGT. The CDR3 reads CASSDRGGADYNEQFF. Here the CDR3 DNA reads TGTGCCAGCAGTGACAGGGGAGGGGCAGACTACAATGAGCAGTTCTTC.

This clonotype was seen at least ten times. V gene TRBV18 combines with J gene TRBJ2-5; D unclear. The CDR3 consists of 15 residues. V lost 2 bases and J 1 base, leaving 11 bases between the germline ends. Germline V lookup: CDR1 KGHSH, CDR2 LQKENI. This chain's CDR3 is CASSPKDAVQETQYF. Here the CDR3 DNA reads TGTGCCAGCTCACCAAAGGACGCCGTCCAAGAGACCCAGTACTTC.

The sample holds many counts of this clonotype. The chain joins TRBV5-1 to TRBJ2-5; no clear D. V lost 5 bases and J 5 bases, leaving 4 bases between the germline ends. CDR1 SGHRS and CDR2 YFSETQ come from the germline V gene. This CDR3 is 10 amino acids long. The CDR3 reads CASSAETQYF. As DNA, the CDR3 is TGCGCCAGCAGTGCCGAGACCCAGTACTTC.

A few counts support this clonotype. The chain combines TRBV10-3 with TRBJ2-2, with 7 positions matching TRBD1. V lost 8 bases, J lost 5 bases, and 11 bases stayed unmatched. CDR1 ENHRY and CDR2 SYGVKD come from the germline V gene. The CDR3 is 15 residues long. Here the CDR3 DNA reads TGTGCCATCGCCCCCGGGACAGCGGCGACCGGGGAGCTGTTTTTT. Translated, it gives CAIAPGTAATGELFF.

In this sample, this clonotype turned up many times. The rearrangement uses TRBV12-3 or TRBV12-4 and TRBJ2-3; the D gene is possibly TRBD2 (6 bases). The germline V and J ends were trimmed by 7 bases and 4 bases, with 12 bases remaining between them. CDR3 length: 13 residues. The CDR3 loop reads CASTQLAADTQYF. In DNA form, the CDR3 reads TGTGCCAGCACTCAACTAGCTGCAGATACGCAGTATTTT.

This clonotype was counted at least ten times. The chain uses TRBV5-1 and TRBJ1-3, with TRBD1 as a possible D gene (5 bases). The length of the CDR3 is 14 residues. Germline CDR1 is SGHRS and CDR2 is YFSETQ. V lost 1 base to trimming and J lost 7 bases, with 12 bases between them. The CDR3 coding sequence is TGCGCCAGCAGCTTGTACGGGGACGGCAACACCATATATTTT. Encoded protein: CASSLYGDGNTIYF.